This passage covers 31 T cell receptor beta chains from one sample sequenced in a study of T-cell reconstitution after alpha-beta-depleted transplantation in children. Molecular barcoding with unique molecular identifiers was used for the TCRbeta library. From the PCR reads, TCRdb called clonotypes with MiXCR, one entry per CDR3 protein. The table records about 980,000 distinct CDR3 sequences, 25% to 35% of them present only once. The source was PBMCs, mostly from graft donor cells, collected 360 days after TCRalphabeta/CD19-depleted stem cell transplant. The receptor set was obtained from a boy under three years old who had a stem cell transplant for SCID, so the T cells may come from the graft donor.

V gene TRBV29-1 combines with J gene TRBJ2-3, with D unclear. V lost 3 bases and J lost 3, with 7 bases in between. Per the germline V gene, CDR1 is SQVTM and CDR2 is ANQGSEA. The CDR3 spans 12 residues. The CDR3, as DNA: TGCAGCGTTGACGGCCTAACAGATACGCAGTATTTT. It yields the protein CSVDGLTDTQYF.

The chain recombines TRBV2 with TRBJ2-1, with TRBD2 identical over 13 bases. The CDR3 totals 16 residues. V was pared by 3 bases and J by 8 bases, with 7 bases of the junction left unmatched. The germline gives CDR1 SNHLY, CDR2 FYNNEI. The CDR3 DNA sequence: TGTGCCAGCAGTGACGGACTAGCGGGGGCTAGGGATGAGCAGTTCTTC. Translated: CASSDGLAGARDEQFF.

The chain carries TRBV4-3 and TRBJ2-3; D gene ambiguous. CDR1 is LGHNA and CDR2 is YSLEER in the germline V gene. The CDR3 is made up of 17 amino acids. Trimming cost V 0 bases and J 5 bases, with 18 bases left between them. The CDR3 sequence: CASSQDRISGLRDTQYF. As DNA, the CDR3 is TGCGCCAGCAGCCAAGATCGAATAAGTGGGCTTCGAGATACGCAGTATTTT.

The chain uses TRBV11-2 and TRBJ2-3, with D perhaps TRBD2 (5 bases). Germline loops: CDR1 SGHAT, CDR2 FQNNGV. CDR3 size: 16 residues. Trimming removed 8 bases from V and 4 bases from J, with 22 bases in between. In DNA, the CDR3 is TGTGCCAGCTCGCTTTCTAGCCTTCTCGGGGCAGATACGCAGTATTTT. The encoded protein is CASSLSSLLGADTQYF.

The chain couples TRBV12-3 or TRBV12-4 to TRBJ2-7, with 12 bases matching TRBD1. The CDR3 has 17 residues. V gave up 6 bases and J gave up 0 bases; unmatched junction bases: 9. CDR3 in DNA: TGTGCCAGCAGGGGGACAGGGGGCCTCCTGAGCTCCTACGAGCAGTACTTC. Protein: CASRGTGGLLSSYEQYF.

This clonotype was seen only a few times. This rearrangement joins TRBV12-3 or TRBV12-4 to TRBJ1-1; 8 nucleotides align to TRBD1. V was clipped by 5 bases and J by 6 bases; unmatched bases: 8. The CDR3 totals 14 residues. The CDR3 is CASSTTDRGAEAFF. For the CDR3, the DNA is TGTGCCAGCAGTACCACCGACAGGGGCGCTGAAGCTTTCTTT.

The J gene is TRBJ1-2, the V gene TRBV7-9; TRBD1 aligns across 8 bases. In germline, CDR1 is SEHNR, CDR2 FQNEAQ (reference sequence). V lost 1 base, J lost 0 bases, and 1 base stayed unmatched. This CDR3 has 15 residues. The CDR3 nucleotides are TGTGCCAGCAGCTTAGAGGGACAGGCTAACTATGGCTACACCTTC. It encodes CASSLEGQANYGYTF.

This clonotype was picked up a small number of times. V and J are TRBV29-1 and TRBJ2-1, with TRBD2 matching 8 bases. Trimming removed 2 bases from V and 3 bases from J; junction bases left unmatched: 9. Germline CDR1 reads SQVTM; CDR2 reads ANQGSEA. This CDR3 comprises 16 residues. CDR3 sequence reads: CSVEPLRSGGYNEQFF. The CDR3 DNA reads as TGCAGCGTTGAACCACTTCGGAGCGGGGGCTACAATGAGCAGTTCTTC.

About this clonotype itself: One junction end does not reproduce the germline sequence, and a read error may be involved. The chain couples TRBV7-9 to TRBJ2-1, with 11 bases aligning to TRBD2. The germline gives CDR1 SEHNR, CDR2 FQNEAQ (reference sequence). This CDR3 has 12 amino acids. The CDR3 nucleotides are TGTGCCAGCAGCTATAGCGGGGGGGTATCGGTCTTC. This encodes CASSYSGGVSVF.

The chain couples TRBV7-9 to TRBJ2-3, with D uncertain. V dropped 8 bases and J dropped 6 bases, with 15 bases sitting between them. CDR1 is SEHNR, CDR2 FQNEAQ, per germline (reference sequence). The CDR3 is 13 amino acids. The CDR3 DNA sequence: TGTGCCAGCCAAGGAACGTACACGGATACGCAGTATTTT. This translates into CASQGTYTDTQYF.

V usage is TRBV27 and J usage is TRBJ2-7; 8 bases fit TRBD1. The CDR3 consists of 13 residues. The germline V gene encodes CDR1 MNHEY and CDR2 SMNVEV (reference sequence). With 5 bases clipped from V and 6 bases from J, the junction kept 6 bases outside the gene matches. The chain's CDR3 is CASSTWTGREQYF. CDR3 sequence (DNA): TGTGCCAGCAGTACCTGGACAGGGCGCGAGCAGTACTTC.

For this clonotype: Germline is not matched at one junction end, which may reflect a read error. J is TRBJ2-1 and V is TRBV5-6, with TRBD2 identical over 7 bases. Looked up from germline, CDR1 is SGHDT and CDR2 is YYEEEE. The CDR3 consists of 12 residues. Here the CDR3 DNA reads TGTGCCAGCAGCGGACTTAGCGGGTCTATGATCTTC. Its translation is CASSGLSGSMIF. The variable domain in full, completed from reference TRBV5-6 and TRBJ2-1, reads DAGVTQSPTHLIKTRGQQVTLRCSPKSGHDTVSWYQQALGQGPQFIFQYYEEEERQRGNFPDRFSGHQFPNYSSELNVNALLLGDSALYLCASSGLSGSMIFGPGTRLTVL.

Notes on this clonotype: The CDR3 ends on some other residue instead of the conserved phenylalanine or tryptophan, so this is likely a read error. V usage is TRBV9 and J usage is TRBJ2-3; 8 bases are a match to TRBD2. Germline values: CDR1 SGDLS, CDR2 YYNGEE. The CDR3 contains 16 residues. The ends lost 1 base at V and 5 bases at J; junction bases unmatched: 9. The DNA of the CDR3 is TGTGCCAGCAGCGTACTCCAAGCGGGGGCCGGAGATACGCAGTATCTT. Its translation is CASSVLQAGAGDTQYL.

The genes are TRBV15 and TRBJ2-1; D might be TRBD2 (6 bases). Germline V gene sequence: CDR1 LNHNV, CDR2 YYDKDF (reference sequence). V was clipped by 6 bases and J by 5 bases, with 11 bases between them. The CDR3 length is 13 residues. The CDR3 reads CATSAGTHNEQFF. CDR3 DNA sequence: TGTGCCACCAGTGCCGGGACTCACAATGAGCAGTTCTTC.

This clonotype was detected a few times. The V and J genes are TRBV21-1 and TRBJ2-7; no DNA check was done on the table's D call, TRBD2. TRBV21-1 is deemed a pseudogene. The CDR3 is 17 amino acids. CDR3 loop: CASGAGKGLAVTYEQYF. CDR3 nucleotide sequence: TGTGCCAGCGGCGCGGGTAAGGGACTAGCGGTCACCTACGAGCAGTACTTC.

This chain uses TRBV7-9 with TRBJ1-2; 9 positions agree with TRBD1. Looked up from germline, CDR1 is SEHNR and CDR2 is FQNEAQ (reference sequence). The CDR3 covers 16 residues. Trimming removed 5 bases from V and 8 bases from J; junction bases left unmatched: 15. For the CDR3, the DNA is TGTGCCAGCAGCCCCGTTCCTGGGACAGGGAGTAGCGGCTACACCTTC. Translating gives CASSPVPGTGSSGYTF. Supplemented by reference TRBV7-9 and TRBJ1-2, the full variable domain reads DTGVSQNPRHKITKRGQNVTFRCDPISEHNRLYWYRQTLGQGPEFLTYFQNEAQLEKSRLLSDRFSAERPKGSFSTLEIQRTEQGDSAMYLCASSPVPGTGSSGYTFGSGTRLTVV.

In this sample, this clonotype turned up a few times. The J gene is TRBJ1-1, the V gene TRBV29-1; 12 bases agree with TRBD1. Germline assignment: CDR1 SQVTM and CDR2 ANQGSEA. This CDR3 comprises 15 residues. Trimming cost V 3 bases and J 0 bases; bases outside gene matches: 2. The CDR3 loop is CSVDGTGGLNTEAFF. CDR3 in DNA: TGCAGCGTTGATGGGACAGGGGGCCTGAACACTGAAGCTTTCTTT.

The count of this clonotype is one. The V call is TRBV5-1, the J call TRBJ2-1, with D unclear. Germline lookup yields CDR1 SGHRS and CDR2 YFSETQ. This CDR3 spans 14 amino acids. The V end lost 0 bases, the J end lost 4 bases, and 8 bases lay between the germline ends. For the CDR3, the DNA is TGCGCCAGCAGCTTGGCCCAGTTATACAATGAGCAGTTCTTC. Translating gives CASSLAQLYNEQFF.

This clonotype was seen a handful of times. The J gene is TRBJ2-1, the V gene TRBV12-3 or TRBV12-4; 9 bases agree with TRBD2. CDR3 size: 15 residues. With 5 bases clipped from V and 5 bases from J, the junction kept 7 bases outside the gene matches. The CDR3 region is CASSQWTSEDNEQFF. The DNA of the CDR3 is TGTGCCAGCAGTCAATGGACTAGCGAGGACAATGAGCAGTTCTTC.

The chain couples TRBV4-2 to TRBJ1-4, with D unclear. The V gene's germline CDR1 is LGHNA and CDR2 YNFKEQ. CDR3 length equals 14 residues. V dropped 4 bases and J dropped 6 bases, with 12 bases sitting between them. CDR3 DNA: TGTGCCAGCAGCCTGATAGTTGGTGATGAAAAACTGTTTTTT. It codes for CASSLIVGDEKLFF.

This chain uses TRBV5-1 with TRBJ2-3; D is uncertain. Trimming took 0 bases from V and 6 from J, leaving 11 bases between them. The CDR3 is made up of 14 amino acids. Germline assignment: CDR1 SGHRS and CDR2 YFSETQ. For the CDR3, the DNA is TGCGCCAGCAGCTTGGACAGCTTCTCGGATACGCAGTATTTT. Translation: CASSLDSFSDTQYF.

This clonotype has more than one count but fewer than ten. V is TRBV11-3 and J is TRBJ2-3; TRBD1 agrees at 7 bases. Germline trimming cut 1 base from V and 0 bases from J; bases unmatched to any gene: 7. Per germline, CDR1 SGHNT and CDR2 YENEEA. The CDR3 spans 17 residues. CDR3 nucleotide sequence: TGTGCCAGCAGCTTAGCCTCGACAGGGCTAAGCACAGATACGCAGTATTTT. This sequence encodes CASSLASTGLSTDTQYF.

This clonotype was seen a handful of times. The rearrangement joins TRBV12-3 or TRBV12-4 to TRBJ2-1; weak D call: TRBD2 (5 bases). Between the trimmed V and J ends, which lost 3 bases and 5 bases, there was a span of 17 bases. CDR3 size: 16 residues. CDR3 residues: CASSFSLTITDNEQFF. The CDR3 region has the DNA TGTGCCAGCAGTTTTTCCCTGACTATCACCGACAATGAGCAGTTCTTC.

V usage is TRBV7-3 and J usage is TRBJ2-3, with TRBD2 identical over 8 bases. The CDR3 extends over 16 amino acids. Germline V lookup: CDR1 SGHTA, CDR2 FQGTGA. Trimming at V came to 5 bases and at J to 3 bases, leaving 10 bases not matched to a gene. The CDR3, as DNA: TGTGCCAGCAGCGCCCAAGGTGGCGGGGGGACAGATACGCAGTATTTT. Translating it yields CASSAQGGGGTDTQYF.

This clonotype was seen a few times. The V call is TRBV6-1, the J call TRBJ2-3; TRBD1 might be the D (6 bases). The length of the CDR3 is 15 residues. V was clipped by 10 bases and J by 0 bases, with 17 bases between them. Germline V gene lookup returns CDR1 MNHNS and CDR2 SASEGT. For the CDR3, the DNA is TGTGCCACTAATGTGGGGGCAGGGAGCACAGATACGCAGTATTTT. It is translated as CATNVGAGSTDTQYF.

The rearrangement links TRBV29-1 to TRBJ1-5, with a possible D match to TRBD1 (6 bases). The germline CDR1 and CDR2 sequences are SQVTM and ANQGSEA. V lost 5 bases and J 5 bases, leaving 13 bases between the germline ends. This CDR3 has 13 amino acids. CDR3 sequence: CSVRGNDDQPQHF. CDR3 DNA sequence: TGCAGCGTTAGGGGGAATGACGATCAGCCCCAGCATTTT.

CDR3 DNA: TGCAGTGCTAGCCTTGACTCCTACGAGCAGTACTTC. This codes for CSASLDSYEQYF. The V and J genes are TRBV20-1 and TRBJ2-7; D is undetermined. Trimming left V 3 bases short and J 0 bases short, with 6 bases between. The germline V gene encodes CDR1 DFQATT and CDR2 SNEGSKA (reference sequence). The CDR3 is made up of 12 amino acids.

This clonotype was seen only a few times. The CDR3 bases are TGTGCCAGCAGAGTCAACGTGGGCACCGGGGAGCTGTTTTTT. This codes for CASRVNVGTGELFF. This chain links TRBV4-2 with TRBJ2-2; D is undetermined. Trimming removed 6 bases from V and 4 bases from J, with 12 bases in between. CDR3 length: 14 amino acids. Germline loops: CDR1 LGHNA, CDR2 YNFKEQ.

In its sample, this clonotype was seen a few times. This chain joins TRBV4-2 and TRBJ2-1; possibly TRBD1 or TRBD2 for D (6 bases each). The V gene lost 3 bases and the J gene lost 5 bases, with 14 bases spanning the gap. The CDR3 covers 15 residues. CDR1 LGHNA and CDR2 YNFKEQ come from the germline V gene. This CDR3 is CASSHTRGHHNEQFF. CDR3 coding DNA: TGTGCCAGCAGCCATACTCGGGGGCACCACAATGAGCAGTTCTTC.

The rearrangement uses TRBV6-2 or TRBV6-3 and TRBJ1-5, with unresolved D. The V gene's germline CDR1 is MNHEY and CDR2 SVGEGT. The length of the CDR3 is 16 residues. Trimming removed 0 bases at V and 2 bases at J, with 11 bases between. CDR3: CASSYSRKVGNQPQHF. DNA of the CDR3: TGTGCCAGCAGTTACTCTAGGAAGGTGGGCAATCAGCCCCAGCATTTT.

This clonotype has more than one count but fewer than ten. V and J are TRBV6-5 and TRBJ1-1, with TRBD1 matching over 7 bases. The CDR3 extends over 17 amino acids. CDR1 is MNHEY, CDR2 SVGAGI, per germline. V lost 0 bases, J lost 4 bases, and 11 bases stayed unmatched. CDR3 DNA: TGTGCCAGCAGTTACTCGTTGCCAGGGGGGTTGATCACTGAAGCTTTCTTT. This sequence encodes CASSYSLPGGLITEAFF.